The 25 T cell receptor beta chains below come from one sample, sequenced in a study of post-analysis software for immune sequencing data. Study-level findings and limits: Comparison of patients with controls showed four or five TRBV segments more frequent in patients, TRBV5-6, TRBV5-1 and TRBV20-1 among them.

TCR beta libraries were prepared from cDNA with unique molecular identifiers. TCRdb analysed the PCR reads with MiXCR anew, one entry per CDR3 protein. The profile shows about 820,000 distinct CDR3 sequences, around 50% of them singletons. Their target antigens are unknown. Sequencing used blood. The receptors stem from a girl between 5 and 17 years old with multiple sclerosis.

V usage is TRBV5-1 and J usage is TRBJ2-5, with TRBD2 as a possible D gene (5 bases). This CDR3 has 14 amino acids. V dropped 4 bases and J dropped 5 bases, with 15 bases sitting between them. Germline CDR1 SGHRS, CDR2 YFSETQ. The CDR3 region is CASSQAEPGETQYF. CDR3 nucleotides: TGCGCCAGCAGCCAAGCGGAGCCGGGGGAGACCCAGTACTTC.

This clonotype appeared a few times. CDR3 coding DNA: TGCGCCAGCAGCCGGGGACCCCCTCTAGCGGGGGGAATGTACAATGAGCAGTTCTTC. Amino acid sequence: CASSRGPPLAGGMYNEQFF. The J gene is TRBJ2-1, the V gene TRBV5-1, with 11 bases aligning to TRBD2. CDR3 length: 19 residues. The V gene end was trimmed by 4 bases and the J gene end by 4 bases; junction bases not matched to a gene: 16. Germline CDR1 SGHRS, CDR2 YFSETQ.

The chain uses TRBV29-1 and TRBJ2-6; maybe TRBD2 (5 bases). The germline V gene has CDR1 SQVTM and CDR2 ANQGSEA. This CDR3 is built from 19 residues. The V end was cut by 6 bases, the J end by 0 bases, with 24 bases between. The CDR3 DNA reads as TGCAGCGTAGCCTTACTAGGTGGAGGAGCAAGCTCTGGGGCCAACGTCCTGACTTTC. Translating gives CSVALLGGGASSGANVLTF.

CDR3 nucleotides: TGTGCCAGCAGCTTGGTGCAGGGAATGCATCCTAACTATGGCTACACCTTC. This gives the protein CASSLVQGMHPNYGYTF. This chain joins TRBV5-6 and TRBJ1-2, with D tentatively TRBD1 (5 bases). CDR1 and CDR2 (germline): SGHDT, YYEEEE. CDR3 size: 17 residues. With 0 bases removed from V and 0 bases from J, the gap between germline ends came to 15 bases.

The CDR3 spells CASSRGDRELTGELFF. DNA for the CDR3: TGCGCCAGCAGCCGCGGGGACAGAGAACTCACCGGGGAGCTGTTTTTT. The rearrangement links TRBV5-1 to TRBJ2-2, with D possibly matching TRBD1 (7 bases). The CDR3 extends over 16 amino acids. The germline V gene has CDR1 SGHRS and CDR2 YFSETQ. V dropped 4 bases and J dropped 4 bases, with 17 bases sitting between them.

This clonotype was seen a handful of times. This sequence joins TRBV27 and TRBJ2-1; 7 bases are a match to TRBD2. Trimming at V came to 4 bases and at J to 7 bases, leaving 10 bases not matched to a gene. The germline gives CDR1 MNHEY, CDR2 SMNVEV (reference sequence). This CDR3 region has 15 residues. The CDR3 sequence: CASSSSGLVKNEQFF. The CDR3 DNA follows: TGTGCCAGCAGTTCTTCAGGACTAGTTAAGAATGAGCAGTTCTTC.

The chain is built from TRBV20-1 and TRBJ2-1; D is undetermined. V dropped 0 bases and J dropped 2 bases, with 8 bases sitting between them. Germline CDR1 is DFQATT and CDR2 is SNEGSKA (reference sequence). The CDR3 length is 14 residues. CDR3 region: CSARDRHPYNEQFF. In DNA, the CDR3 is TGCAGTGCTAGAGATCGTCACCCCTACAATGAGCAGTTCTTC.

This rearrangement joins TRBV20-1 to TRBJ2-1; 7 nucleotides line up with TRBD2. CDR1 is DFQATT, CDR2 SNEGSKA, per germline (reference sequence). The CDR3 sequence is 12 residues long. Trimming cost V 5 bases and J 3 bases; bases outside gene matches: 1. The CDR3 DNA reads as TGCAGTGCTCGGACTAGCTACAATGAGCAGTTCTTC. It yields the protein CSARTSYNEQFF.

This CDR3 reads CSVGQGGKTQYF. CDR3 nucleotides: TGCAGCGTGGGACAGGGTGGGAAGACCCAGTACTTC. This chain links TRBV29-1 with TRBJ2-5; TRBD1 matches at 9 bases. Germline loops: CDR1 SQVTM, CDR2 ANQGSEA. V lost 6 bases, J lost 6 bases, and 5 bases stayed unmatched. This CDR3 has 12 residues.

CDR3 DNA sequence: TGTGCCAGCAGCGACGGGACAGCAGTAGCCAAAAACATTCAGTACTTC. Protein sequence: CASSDGTAVAKNIQYF. The rearrangement uses TRBV5-4 and TRBJ2-4; the match to TRBD1 covers 7 bases. Germline V lookup: CDR1 SGHNT, CDR2 YYREEE (reference sequence). After removal of 4 bases from V and 0 bases from J, the junction contained 7 bases not matched to a gene. The CDR3 spans 16 residues.

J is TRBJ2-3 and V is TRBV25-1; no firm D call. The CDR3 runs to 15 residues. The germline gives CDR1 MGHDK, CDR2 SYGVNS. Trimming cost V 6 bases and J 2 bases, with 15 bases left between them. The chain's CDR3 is CASSRTSQLTDTQYF. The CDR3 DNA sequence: TGTGCCAGCAGCCGGACCTCACAACTCACAGATACGCAGTATTTT.

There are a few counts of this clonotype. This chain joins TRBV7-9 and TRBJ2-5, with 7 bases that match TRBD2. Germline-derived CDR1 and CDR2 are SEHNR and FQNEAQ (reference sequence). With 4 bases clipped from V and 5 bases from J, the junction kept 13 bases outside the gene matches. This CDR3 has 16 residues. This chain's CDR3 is CASSYLAERGLETQYF. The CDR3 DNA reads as TGTGCCAGCAGCTATCTAGCGGAGAGGGGTCTGGAGACCCAGTACTTC. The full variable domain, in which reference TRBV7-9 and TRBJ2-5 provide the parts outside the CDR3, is DTGVSQNPRHKITKRGQNVTFRCDPISEHNRLYWYRQTLGQGPEFLTYFQNEAQLEKSRLLSDRFSAERPKGSFSTLEIQRTEQGDSAMYLCASSYLAERGLETQYFGPGTRLLVL.

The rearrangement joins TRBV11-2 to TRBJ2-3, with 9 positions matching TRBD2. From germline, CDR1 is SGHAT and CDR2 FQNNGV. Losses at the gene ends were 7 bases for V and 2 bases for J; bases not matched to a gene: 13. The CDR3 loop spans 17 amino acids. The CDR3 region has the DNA TGTGCCAGCAACTACTTTACTAGCGGGCCCCCCACAGATACGCAGTATTTT. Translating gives CASNYFTSGPPTDTQYF.

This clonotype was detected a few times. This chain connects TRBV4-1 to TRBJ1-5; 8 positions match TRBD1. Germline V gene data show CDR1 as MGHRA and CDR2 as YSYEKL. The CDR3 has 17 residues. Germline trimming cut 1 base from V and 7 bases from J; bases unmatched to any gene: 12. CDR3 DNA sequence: TGCGCCAGCAGCCAAGGGCCCGGGCAGGGGGCGCGGCAGCCCCAGCATTTT. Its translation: CASSQGPGQGARQPQHF.

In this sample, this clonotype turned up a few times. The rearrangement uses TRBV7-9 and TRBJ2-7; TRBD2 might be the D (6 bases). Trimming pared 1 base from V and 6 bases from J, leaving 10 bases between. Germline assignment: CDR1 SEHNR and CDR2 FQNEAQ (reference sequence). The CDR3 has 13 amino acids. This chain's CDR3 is CASSLVQEGEQYF. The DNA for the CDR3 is TGTGCCAGCAGCTTAGTTCAGGAGGGCGAGCAGTACTTC.

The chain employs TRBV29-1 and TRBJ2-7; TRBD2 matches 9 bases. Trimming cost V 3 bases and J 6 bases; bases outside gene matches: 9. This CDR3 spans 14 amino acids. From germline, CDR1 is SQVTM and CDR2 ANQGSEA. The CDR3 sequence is CSVERASGIGEQYF. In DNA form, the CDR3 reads TGCAGCGTTGAGAGGGCTAGCGGGATCGGCGAGCAGTACTTC.

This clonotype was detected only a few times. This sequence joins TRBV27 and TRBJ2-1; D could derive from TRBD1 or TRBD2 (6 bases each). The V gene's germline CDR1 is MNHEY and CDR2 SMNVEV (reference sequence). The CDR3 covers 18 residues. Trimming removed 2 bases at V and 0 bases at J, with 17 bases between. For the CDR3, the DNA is TGTGCCAGCAGTTTACCGGGACCGGGGGCTACCTCCTACAATGAGCAGTTCTTC. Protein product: CASSLPGPGATSYNEQFF.

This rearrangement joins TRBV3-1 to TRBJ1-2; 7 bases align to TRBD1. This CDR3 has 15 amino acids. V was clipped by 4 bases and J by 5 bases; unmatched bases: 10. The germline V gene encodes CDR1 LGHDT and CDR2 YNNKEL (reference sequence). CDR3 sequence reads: CASSRQGDRGYGYTF. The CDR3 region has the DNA TGTGCCAGCAGCCGACAGGGCGACCGTGGATATGGCTACACCTTC.

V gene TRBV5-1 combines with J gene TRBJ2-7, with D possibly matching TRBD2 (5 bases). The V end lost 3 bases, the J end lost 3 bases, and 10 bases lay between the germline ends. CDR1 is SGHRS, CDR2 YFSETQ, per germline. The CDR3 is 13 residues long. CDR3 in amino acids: CASSSPGNYEQYF. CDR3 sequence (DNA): TGCGCCAGCAGCTCCCCCGGGAACTACGAGCAGTACTTC.

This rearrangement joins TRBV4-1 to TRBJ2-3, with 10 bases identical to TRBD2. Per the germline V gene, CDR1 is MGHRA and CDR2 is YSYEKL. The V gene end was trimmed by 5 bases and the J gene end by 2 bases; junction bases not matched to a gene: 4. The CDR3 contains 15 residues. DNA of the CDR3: TGCGCCAGCAGCGCCGGGACTAGCGACACAGATACGCAGTATTTT. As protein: CASSAGTSDTDTQYF.

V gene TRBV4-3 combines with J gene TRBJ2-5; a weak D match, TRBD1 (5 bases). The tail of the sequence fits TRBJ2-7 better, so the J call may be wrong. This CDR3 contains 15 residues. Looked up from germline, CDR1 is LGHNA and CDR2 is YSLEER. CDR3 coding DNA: TGCGCCAGCAGCCAAGTAGCAATGGGGCGCGGCGAGCAGTACTTC. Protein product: CASSQVAMGRGEQYF.

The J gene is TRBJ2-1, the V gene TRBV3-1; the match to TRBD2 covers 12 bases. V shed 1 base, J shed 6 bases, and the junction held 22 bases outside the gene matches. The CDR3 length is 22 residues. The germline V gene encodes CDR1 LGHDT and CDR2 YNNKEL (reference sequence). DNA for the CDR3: TGTGCCAGCAGCCAAGCTGGTAGGGGTCCTAGCGGGAGGGCCCGTGCTGGCAATGAGCAGTTCTTC. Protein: CASSQAGRGPSGRARAGNEQFF.

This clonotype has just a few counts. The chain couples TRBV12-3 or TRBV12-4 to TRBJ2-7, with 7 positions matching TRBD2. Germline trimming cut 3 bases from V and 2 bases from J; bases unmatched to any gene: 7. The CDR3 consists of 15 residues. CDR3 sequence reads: CASSFGRAIAYEQYF. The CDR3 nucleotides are TGTGCCAGCAGTTTTGGGAGGGCCATAGCCTACGAGCAGTACTTC.

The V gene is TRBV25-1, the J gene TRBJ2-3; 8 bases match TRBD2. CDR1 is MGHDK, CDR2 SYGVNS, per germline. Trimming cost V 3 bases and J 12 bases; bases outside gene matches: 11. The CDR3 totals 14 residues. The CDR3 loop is CASSDASGTSKQYF. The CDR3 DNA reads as TGTGCCAGCAGTGACGCATCCGGGACTAGTAAACAGTATTTT.

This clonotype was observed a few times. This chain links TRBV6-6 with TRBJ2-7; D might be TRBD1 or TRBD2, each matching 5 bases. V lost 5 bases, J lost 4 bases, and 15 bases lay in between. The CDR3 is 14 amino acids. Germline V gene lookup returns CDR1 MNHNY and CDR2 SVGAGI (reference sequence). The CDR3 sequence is CASSPTRGSYEQYF. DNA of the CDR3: TGTGCCAGCAGTCCGACCCGGGGCTCTTACGAGCAGTACTTC.